The rows below give T cell receptor beta chains drawn from one sample of a study of CD8+ T cells in alopecia areata. Sequencing was performed with immunoSEQ multiplex PCR; in TCRdb, only in-frame clones are kept and a portion is missing. The data hold approximately 30,000 clones, with around two thirds observed a single time. Sequenced input: NKG2D-high CD8+ T cells sorted from blood. These receptor sequences come from a human donor with alopecia areata. Each CDR3 is given with its conserved first and last residue. Each record gives: J gene, V gene, D gene, clone size, CDR3 DNA, CDR3 protein. A D gene is named only where the DNA matches it firmly. Expanded clones are given a class, and other clones once, few, many or no size at all.

j_gene: TRBJ1-2; v_gene: TRBV5-6; d_gene: TRBD1; abundance: NA; CDR3nt: TGTGCCAGCAGCTTGGCCCTGGGACAGCGCTATGGCTACACCTTC; CDR3aa: CASSLALGQRYGYTF
j_gene: TRBJ2-3; v_gene: TRBV4-3; d_gene: TRBD1; abundance: NA; CDR3nt: TGCGCCAGCAGCCAAGATGTCCCCGGGACAGCCACAGATACGCAGTATTTT; CDR3aa: CASSQDVPGTATDTQYF
j_gene: TRBJ2-1; v_gene: TRBV29-1; d_gene: NA; abundance: NA; CDR3nt: TGCAGCGCGGACCTGAGCTCCTACAATGAGCAGTTCTTC; CDR3aa: CSADLSSYNEQFF
j_gene: TRBJ1-6; v_gene: TRBV27; d_gene: TRBD1; abundance: NA; CDR3nt: TGTGCCAGCAGTCTCGACAGGGGCAATTCACCCCTCCACTTT; CDR3aa: CASSLDRGNSPLHF
j_gene: TRBJ2-7; v_gene: TRBV28; d_gene: NA; abundance: medium-sized; CDR3nt: TGTGCCAGCAGGGCCGGGGACTGGGGGGAGCAGTACTTC; CDR3aa: CASRAGDWGEQYF
j_gene: TRBJ2-3; v_gene: TRBV11-1; d_gene: NA; abundance: few; CDR3nt: TGTGCCAGCAGCAACCCGGCCTACGTGGATACGCAGTATTTT; CDR3aa: CASSNPAYVDTQYF
j_gene: TRBJ2-1; v_gene: TRBV11-2; d_gene: NA; abundance: NA; CDR3nt: TGTGCCAGCAGCACCTACAAAAACGGTGAGCAGTTCTTC; CDR3aa: CASSTYKNGEQFF
j_gene: TRBJ2-1; v_gene: TRBV19; d_gene: NA; abundance: few; CDR3nt: TGTGCCAGTAGTTCTACGACTTACAATGAGCAGTTCTTC; CDR3aa: CASSSTTYNEQFF
j_gene: TRBJ2-4; v_gene: TRBV28; d_gene: NA; abundance: NA; CDR3nt: TGTGCCAGTAGACAGAGGATAGCCAAAAACATTCAGTACTTC; CDR3aa: CASRQRIAKNIQYF
j_gene: TRBJ2-7; v_gene: TRBV5-1; d_gene: TRBD1; abundance: NA; CDR3nt: TGCGCCAGCAGCGAAACAGGGGTTTCCTACGAGCAGTACTTC; CDR3aa: CASSETGVSYEQYF
j_gene: TRBJ2-7; v_gene: TRBV27; d_gene: NA; abundance: NA; CDR3nt: TGTGCCAGCAGTTCGCTAGCCCAGAGCTCCTACGAGCAGTACTTC; CDR3aa: CASSSLAQSSYEQYF
j_gene: TRBJ2-7; v_gene: TRBV4-2; d_gene: TRBD2; abundance: few; CDR3nt: TGTGCCAGCAGCCCCCTAGCGGTCTCCTACGAGCAGTACTTC; CDR3aa: CASSPLAVSYEQYF
j_gene: TRBJ2-2; v_gene: TRBV4-2; d_gene: TRBD2; abundance: NA; CDR3nt: TGTGCCAGCAGCACCTGGACTAGCGGGAGGCCCGGGGGCACCGGGGAGCTGTTTTTT; CDR3aa: CASSTWTSGRPGGTGELFF
j_gene: TRBJ2-3; v_gene: TRBV28; d_gene: TRBD2; abundance: NA; CDR3nt: TGTGCCAGCAGTTCCTCTAGCGGGGACCTACCCCCAGATACGCAGTATTTT; CDR3aa: CASSSSSGDLPPDTQYF
j_gene: TRBJ2-5; v_gene: TRBV11-2; d_gene: TRBD2; abundance: NA; CDR3nt: TGTGCCAGCAGCTTAGTCACTAGCGGGTACCAAGAGACCCAGTACTTC; CDR3aa: CASSLVTSGYQETQYF
j_gene: TRBJ2-1; v_gene: TRBV4-2; d_gene: TRBD2; abundance: NA; CDR3nt: TGTGCCAGCAGCCGGGGGGCGGGAGGTATGAACAATGAGCAGTTCTTC; CDR3aa: CASSRGAGGMNNEQFF
j_gene: TRBJ2-1; v_gene: TRBV4-1; d_gene: TRBD1; abundance: NA; CDR3nt: TGCGCCAGCAGCCAGGCCGGGACAGGGGGGTTCGAGCAGTTCTTC; CDR3aa: CASSQAGTGGFEQFF
j_gene: TRBJ2-7; v_gene: TRBV29-1; d_gene: NA; abundance: once; CDR3nt: TGCAGCGGGGTAGGGGACTCCTACGAGCAGTACTTC; CDR3aa: CSGVGDSYEQYF
j_gene: TRBJ2-1; v_gene: TRBV11-1; d_gene: NA; abundance: once; CDR3nt: TGTGCCAGCACCAATCTAGAGGCAGTTCACAATGAGCAGTTCTTC; CDR3aa: CASTNLEAVHNEQFF
j_gene: TRBJ1-1; v_gene: TRBV6-6; d_gene: NA; abundance: few; CDR3nt: TGTGCCAGCAGCCCAGACACAGGGTCTGAAGCTTTCTTT; CDR3aa: CASSPDTGSEAFF
j_gene: TRBJ2-5; v_gene: TRBV7-9; d_gene: TRBD2; abundance: NA; CDR3nt: TGTGCCAGCAGCTTTGGAGCGGGGGCCTCCCAAGAGACCCAGTACTTC; CDR3aa: CASSFGAGASQETQYF
j_gene: TRBJ2-1; v_gene: TRBV2; d_gene: NA; abundance: once; CDR3nt: TGTGCCATCCGAGACGGAGACTACAATGAGCAGTTCTTC; CDR3aa: CAIRDGDYNEQFF